This T cell receptor (beta chain) was recovered during a study of immune evolution from preneoplasia to lung adenocarcinoma. Study-wide points: Top clone frequencies peaked in normal lung, apparently declining through invasive adenocarcinoma. Clonality was highest in normal lung, lower in later-stage lesions apparently.

The CDR3 runs 12 residues. With 8 bases removed from V and 8 bases from J, the gap between germline ends came to 13 bases. Per the germline V gene, CDR1 is GTSNPN and CDR2 is SVGIG (reference sequence). Of note for this clone: Its cognate antigen is unknown.

TCRdb's copy holds only in-frame clones and misses some; the assay was immunoSEQ multiplex PCR. The sample records roughly 4,700 clones, around 76% being singletons. This chain joins TRBV30 and TRBJ1-6; D possibly corresponds to TRBD1 (5 bases). The sequence came from a person aged 55-85 years with lung adenocarcinoma. Specimen: FFPE adjacent normal lung tissue. The CDR3 DNA follows: TGTGCCCAGAGGCGGGGCTATTCACCCCTCCACTTT. Protein product: CAQRRGYSPLHF. The full variable domain, completed using reference TRBV30 and TRBJ1-6, is SQTIHQWPATLVQPVGSPLSLECTVEGTSNPNLYWYRQAAGRGLQLLFYSVGIGQISSEVPQNLSASRPQDRQFILSSKKLLLSDSGFYLCAQRRGYSPLHFGNGTRLTVT.